This T cell receptor beta chain was profiled in a study of cytomegalovirus exposure and HLA in healthy donors. A note on this clone: The antigen is not known.

Overall study results and limits: In most subjects, TCR beta sequences reportedly gave accurate predictions of HLA-A and HLA-B alleles. Prior analysis indicated that the majority of TCR beta V segments exhibited productivity approximately 90% or approximately 30% of the time. Immune exposure information available was restricted to CMV serostatus. Sequencing had likely introduced a cluster of highly shared sequence variants as an artifact.

Germline loops: CDR1 LGHNA, CDR2 YSLEER. The CDR3 runs 14 residues. V was cut by 3 bases and J by 2 bases, with 10 bases left in between. PCR employed 60 Vbeta and 13 Jbeta primers. Sequencing was performed with immunoSEQ multiplex PCR; in TCRdb, only in-frame clones are kept and a portion is missing. The sample carries 120,000 or so clones, more than 65% recorded once. This clonotype originated in a man aged 18 to 29 in good health and CMV-seropositive. The specimen sequenced was PBMCs. V gene TRBV4-3 combines with J gene TRBJ2-5, with D maybe TRBD2 (5 bases). The DNA for the CDR3 is TGCGCCAGCAGCCACGGACTGCAACAAGAGACCCAGTACTTC. Translation: CASSHGLQQETQYF.